This TCR beta chain is drawn from a study of blood T cells in healthy people across ages. Healthy Russian Caucasian donors spanned ages roughly 6 to 100 years. Points from the study as a whole: Unsorted PBMCs prevented conclusive naive versus antigen-experienced comparison.

The CDR3 is 14 amino acids. With 6 bases clipped from V and 3 bases from J, the junction kept 8 bases outside the gene matches. CDR1 MNHEY and CDR2 SMNVEV come from the germline V gene (reference sequence). Sample-barcoded 5' priming and a J-beta primer mix drove a second PCR of roughly 6 to 12 cycles. Each cDNA molecule carried a tag from a template-switch adaptor that contained 12 random nucleotides. From each sample, at least 2.5 million paired-end reads containing CDR3 were obtained. TCRdb analysed the 5' RACE reads with MiXCR anew, one entry per CDR3 protein. The sample holds 650,000 to 800,000 distinct CDR3 sequences, about 42% seen once. About this clonotype: Its cognate antigen is unknown.

The rearrangement joins TRBV27 to TRBJ2-7, with TRBD2 matching 7 bases. Sequenced material: blood. This sequence originates from a man aged 55 to 70 in good health. DNA for the CDR3: TGTGCCAGCAGCTTAAGGGGAGGGAACTACGAGCAGTACTTC. The encoded protein is CASSLRGGNYEQYF.